Shown below are 7 T cell receptor beta chains from a single sample sequenced in a study of naive and memory T cell subsets. Two oligonucleotides, mixed equimolar, formed the beta constant-region primer covering TRBC1 and TRBC2. Ligated cDNA was amplified by four rounds of PCR with nested alpha and beta constant-region primers and SP2. Each CDR3 protein gets one entry after TCRdb re-called the UMI-ligation and nested PCR reads with MiXCR. Of around 130,000 distinct CDR3 sequences listed, 36% were seen once; the top ten hold around 0.92%. Sequencing was done on a sample of central memory CD4+ T cells from blood. The receptor source for this set is a human donor in good health.

This clonotype came up many times. V gene TRBV6-5 combines with J gene TRBJ2-7; TRBD2 matches 13 bases. The germline gives CDR1 MNHEY, CDR2 SVGAGI. V lost 7 bases to trimming and J lost 0 bases; unmatched junction nucleotides: 12. This CDR3 spans 18 amino acids. The CDR3 protein is CASTTLAGGRPGSYEQYF. The CDR3 nucleotides are TGTGCCAGCACCACACTAGCGGGAGGGAGACCGGGCTCCTACGAGCAGTACTTC.

The rearrangement uses TRBV5-1 and TRBJ2-4; D not resolved. The ends were cut back, 7 bases at V and 0 bases at J, with 14 bases in the middle. CDR3 length: 15 amino acids. Germline CDR1 is SGHRS and CDR2 is YFSETQ. DNA for the CDR3: TGCGCCAGCTCGGGCGGAGAACTAGCCAAAAACATTCAGTACTTC. Translation gives CASSGGELAKNIQYF.

Here the CDR3 reads CASSTEAGNTIYF. CDR3 in DNA: TGTGCCAGCTCAACGGAAGCTGGAAACACCATATATTTT. V and J are TRBV18 and TRBJ1-3; D unclear. This CDR3 spans 13 amino acids. Germline CDR1 is KGHSH and CDR2 is LQKENI. V lost 5 bases to trimming and J lost 2 bases, with 7 bases between them.

The V gene is TRBV13, the J gene TRBJ2-1, with TRBD2 matching 11 bases. The CDR3 has 17 amino acids. V was pared by 8 bases and J by 0 bases, with 9 bases of the junction left unmatched. CDR1 and CDR2 (germline): PRHDT, FYEKMQ (reference sequence). As DNA, the CDR3 is TGTGCCAGCTTCCTAGCGGGAGGAGTAAGCTCCTACAATGAGCAGTTCTTC. This encodes CASFLAGGVSSYNEQFF.

The DNA of the CDR3 is TGTGCCAGCAGTTTAGGACAGTTCGCAGAGACCCAGTACTTC. Its protein product is CASSLGQFAETQYF. The rearrangement uses TRBV27 and TRBJ2-5; a possible D gene is TRBD1 (6 bases). Germline V gene sequence: CDR1 MNHEY, CDR2 SMNVEV (reference sequence). This CDR3 region has 14 residues. Trimming left V 2 bases short and J 4 bases short, with 11 bases between.

The chain has TRBV20-1 and TRBJ2-7; possible D gene TRBD2, 6 bases. V lost 3 bases and J 6 bases, leaving 21 bases between the germline ends. Germline assignment: CDR1 DFQATT and CDR2 SNEGSKA (reference sequence). The CDR3 loop spans 15 amino acids. The chain's CDR3 is CSASNSGLAQREQYF. The DNA of the CDR3 is TGCAGTGCTAGTAACTCGGGACTGGCCCAGCGCGAGCAGTACTTC.

The table lists this clonotype with a few counts. The V gene is TRBV28, the J gene TRBJ2-7, with 11 bases identical to TRBD2. V was pared by 7 bases and J by 7 bases, with 18 bases of the junction left unmatched. The CDR3 extends over 17 amino acids. The V gene's germline CDR1 is MDHEN and CDR2 SYDVKM. CDR3 in amino acids: CASTSRSSGRYLREQYF. In DNA, the CDR3 is TGTGCCAGCACCTCGAGGTCTAGCGGGAGGTACCTGCGGGAGCAGTACTTC.